The T cell receptor (beta chain) described here comes from a study of Graves' ophthalmopathy and Graves' hyperthyroidism. General study findings and limits: Sensitivity of approximately 66% and specificity of around 72% were achieved by the model that predicted ophthalmopathy progression. Sensitivity reached 85% to 90% and specificity 75% to 82% for a 13-signature model separating ophthalmopathy from stable hyperthyroidism.

Amplification from RNA transcripts yielded the TCR beta CDR3 regions. The first round was an RT-PCR with HTBI primers, and the second round was a multiplex PCR. MiXCR was run by TCRdb on the multiplex PCR reads, yielding one entry per CDR3 protein. The sample includes more than 1,000,000 distinct CDR3 sequences, about 36% of them seen just once. This clonotype was seen repeatedly, ten times or more. As yet, its antigen is unknown. Pregnant or lactating patients and those with other autoimmune diseases or uncontrolled infections were excluded. Serum thyroxine and TRAb, along with clinical symptoms, thyroid ultrasound and orbital computed tomography, were what diagnosis relied on. This receptor was taken from an adult man with Graves' hyperthyroidism. The sample consisted of peripheral blood or thyroid tissue (not recorded which).

CDR3 DNA: TGTGCCAGCAGTGGTAGACAGGGACTCTCCTACGAGCAGTACTTC. This encodes CASSGRQGLSYEQYF. J is TRBJ2-7 and V is TRBV25-1, with D tentatively TRBD1 (7 bases). Germline V lookup: CDR1 MGHDK, CDR2 SYGVNS. The CDR3 extends over 15 amino acids. The germline V and J ends were trimmed by 4 bases and 0 bases, with 13 bases remaining between them.